Presented here are 22 T cell receptor beta chains from one specimen sequenced in a study of beta chain features in type 1 diabetes. The investigators reverse transcribed all of the isolated RNA, so they sequenced expressed TCRB transcripts. Method: immunoSEQ multiplex PCR; TCRdb's copy keeps in-frame clones and lacks some. The table includes around 430,000 clones, approximately 30% detected once. Sequencing was done on a sample of naive CD4+ T cells from blood. The receptors were gathered from a man aged 18 to 29 in good health.

The gene calls are TRBV27 and TRBJ2-5; 8 bases line up with TRBD1. This CDR3 contains 15 residues. From germline, CDR1 is MNHEY and CDR2 SMNVEV (reference sequence). Trimming cost V 4 bases and J 7 bases; bases outside gene matches: 11. The chain's CDR3 is CASSWTGLGARTQYF. The CDR3 DNA reads as TGTGCCAGCAGTTGGACAGGGTTGGGCGCGCGGACCCAGTACTTC.

Concerning this clone itself: Different DNA sequences within this sample yield the same CDR3. The V call is TRBV15, the J call TRBJ2-3; 7 bases match TRBD1. Germline-derived CDR1 and CDR2 are LNHNV and YYDKDF (reference sequence). After removal of 0 bases from V and 3 bases from J, the junction contained 6 bases not matched to a gene. This CDR3 spans 16 amino acids. In nucleotides, the CDR3 is TGTGCCACCAGCAGAGATTTGGCAGGGGGAACAGATACGCAGTATTTT. Its translation is CATSRDLAGGTDTQYF.

V and J are TRBV7-2 and TRBJ2-7; TRBD2 matches at 7 bases. V lost 1 base to trimming and J lost 6 bases; unmatched junction nucleotides: 12. CDR3 length: 16 residues. Germline V CDR1 and CDR2: SGHTA, FQGNSA. CDR3 region: CASSLELRREIGEQYF. In nucleotides, the CDR3 is TGTGCCAGCAGCTTAGAGTTGCGGCGGGAGATCGGCGAGCAGTACTTC. Filled out from reference TRBV7-2 and TRBJ2-7, the complete variable domain reads GAGVSQSPSNKVTEKGKDVELRCDPISGHTALYWYRQSLGQGLEFLIYFQGNSAPDKSGLPSDRFSAERTGGSVSTLTIQRTQQEDSAVYLCASSLELRREIGEQYFGPGTRLTVT.

V gene TRBV7-6 combines with J gene TRBJ1-1, with D uncertain. The CDR3 consists of 18 residues. Germline CDR1 SGHVS, CDR2 FNYEAQ. With 1 base removed from V and 0 bases from J, the gap between germline ends came to 18 bases. CDR3 protein: CASSLEPSPRRLNTEAFF. For the CDR3, the DNA is TGTGCCAGCAGCTTAGAACCCAGCCCTCGGCGGCTGAACACTGAAGCTTTCTTT.

The J gene is TRBJ1-3, the V gene TRBV30; TRBD1 might be the D (6 bases). From germline, CDR1 is GTSNPN and CDR2 SVGIG (reference sequence). Trimming left V 2 bases short and J 2 bases short, with 13 bases between. CDR3 length: 15 amino acids. For the CDR3, the DNA is TGTGCCTGGAGTCGACTCAGGGGTACTGGAAACACCATATATTTT. This encodes CAWSRLRGTGNTIYF.

The genes are TRBV10-3 and TRBJ2-7; a possible D gene is TRBD1 (5 bases). This CDR3 has 14 residues. Germline V gives CDR1 ENHRY, CDR2 SYGVKD. Trimming took off 2 bases at V and 3 bases at J, with 11 bases between the two ends. CDR3 DNA sequence: TGTGCCATCAGTGAGAGGGGCAGGTTCTACGAGCAGTACTTC. It codes for CAISERGRFYEQYF.

The table lists this clone with a few counts. CDR3 DNA: TGTGCCAGCAGTGCTAGCGGGAGGAGCTCCTACGAGCAGTACTTC. Its translation: CASSASGRSSYEQYF. The chain combines TRBV2 with TRBJ2-7; 11 nucleotides align to TRBD2. Germline V gene lookup returns CDR1 SNHLY and CDR2 FYNNEI. The J segment lost 0 bases and the V segment lost 4 bases, leaving 2 bases of the junction unmatched. This CDR3 is 15 amino acids long.

The chain has TRBV2 and TRBJ1-2; tentatively, D is TRBD1 (6 bases). V gave up 6 bases and J gave up 7 bases, with 18 bases separating them. The CDR3 loop spans 14 amino acids. Germline V gene sequence: CDR1 SNHLY, CDR2 FYNNEI. CDR3 coding DNA: TGTGCCAGCAGAGCCGACAGGATCGGCAGTGGCTACACCTTC. Translating gives CASRADRIGSGYTF.

In its sample, this clone was seen a few times. The chain is built from TRBV30 and TRBJ1-5; D perhaps matches TRBD1 (6 bases). The CDR3 runs 14 residues. Trimming took off 6 bases at V and 7 bases at J, with 19 bases between the two ends. Germline V gives CDR1 GTSNPN, CDR2 SVGIG (reference sequence). CDR3: CACNPGQSGQPQHF. The CDR3 DNA is TGTGCCTGTAACCCCGGACAGTCCGGGCAGCCCCAGCATTTT. Drawing the rest from reference TRBV30 and TRBJ1-5, the complete variable domain is SQTIHQWPATLVQPVGSPLSLECTVEGTSNPNLYWYRQAAGRGLQLLFYSVGIGQISSEVPQNLSASRPQDRQFILSSKKLLLSDSGFYLCACNPGQSGQPQHFGDGTRLSIL.

J is TRBJ2-2 and V is TRBV18; 14 bases align to TRBD2. This CDR3 region has 16 residues. The V and J ends lost 6 bases and 4 bases, in that order; junction bases with no gene match: 4. Germline V lookup: CDR1 KGHSH, CDR2 LQKENI. In nucleotides, the CDR3 is TGTGCCAGCTCGACGGGACTAGCGGGAGTCACCGGGGAGCTGTTTTTT. Residues: CASSTGLAGVTGELFF.

The chain recombines TRBV7-8 with TRBJ2-1; TRBD1 agrees at 7 bases. This CDR3 is built from 16 residues. The germline gives CDR1 SGHVS, CDR2 FQNEAQ. Trimming removed 0 bases from V and 4 bases from J; junction bases left unmatched: 6. DNA for the CDR3: TGTGCCAGCAGCTTAGCGGCGGCAGGGGGTTACAATGAGCAGTTCTTC. It yields the protein CASSLAAAGGYNEQFF.

V gene TRBV9 combines with J gene TRBJ2-4; D unresolved. V lost 0 bases and J 0 bases, leaving 4 bases between the germline ends. Germline-derived CDR1 and CDR2 are SGDLS and YYNGEE. The CDR3 sequence is 14 residues long. The CDR3 coding sequence is TGTGCCAGCAGCGTAGGGGCAGCCAAAAACATTCAGTACTTC. It yields the protein CASSVGAAKNIQYF. Full variable domain (rest looked up from reference TRBV9 and TRBJ2-4): DSGVTQTPKHLITATGQRVTLRCSPRSGDLSVYWYQQSLDQGLQFLIQYYNGEERAKGNILERFSAQQFPDLHSELNLSSLELGDSALYFCASSVGAAKNIQYFGAGTRLSVL.

This clone was observed a single time. V is TRBV6-6 and J is TRBJ2-1; possibly TRBD2 for D (6 bases). In germline, CDR1 is MNHNY, CDR2 SVGAGI (reference sequence). CDR3 length: 16 residues. Trimming removed 6 bases from V and 4 bases from J, with 19 bases in between. CDR3 nucleotides: TGTGCCAGCAGGCGAGGCGGGGCTGCCACGTACAATGAGCAGTTCTTC. Its translation is CASRRGGAATYNEQFF.

This chain links TRBV6-6 with TRBJ2-2; D gene unclear. This CDR3 region has 13 residues. From germline, CDR1 is MNHNY and CDR2 SVGAGI (reference sequence). V lost 0 bases, J lost 7 bases, and 6 bases lay in between. CDR3 nucleotides: TGTGCCAGCAGTTACTCCGTGGGCGGGGAGCTGTTTTTT. Protein: CASSYSVGGELFF.

This clone was seen a handful of times. The chain uses TRBV30 and TRBJ2-1, with 8 bases matching TRBD2. This CDR3 comprises 14 residues. Germline V CDR1 and CDR2: GTSNPN, SVGIG (reference sequence). The trim removed 0 bases at V and 7 bases at J, leaving 5 bases unmatched. The CDR3 nucleotides read TGTGCCTGGAGTGTCCTCGTAGCGGGGAATGAGCAGTTCTTC. It codes for CAWSVLVAGNEQFF.

J is TRBJ2-7 and V is TRBV4-2; 10 bases agree with TRBD2. The length of the CDR3 is 15 residues. Trimming removed 3 bases from V and 5 bases from J; junction bases left unmatched: 7. Per the germline V gene, CDR1 is LGHNA and CDR2 is YNFKEQ. The CDR3 reads CASSQVSGRAHEQYF. Written as DNA, the CDR3 is TGTGCCAGCAGCCAGGTGAGCGGGAGGGCGCACGAGCAGTACTTC.

This clone was seen a few times. The CDR3 here is CSVVGTQRSSYNEQFF. The CDR3 coding sequence is TGCAGCGTTGTCGGAACGCAACGGAGCTCCTACAATGAGCAGTTCTTC. V gene TRBV29-1 combines with J gene TRBJ2-1; no definite D call. The V end lost 4 bases, the J end lost 0 bases, and 16 bases lay between the germline ends. Looked up from germline, CDR1 is SQVTM and CDR2 is ANQGSEA. The CDR3 runs 16 residues.

This clone has more than one count but fewer than ten. V is TRBV5-4 and J is TRBJ2-5, with 8 bases fitting TRBD1. CDR1 and CDR2 (germline): SGHNT, YYREEE (reference sequence). Trimming removed 10 bases from V and 5 bases from J; junction bases left unmatched: 7. The CDR3 length is 12 residues. The CDR3, as DNA: TGTGCCGAGGGGACAGGCGGGGAGACCCAGTACTTC. Amino acids: CAEGTGGETQYF.

This clone was picked up a small number of times. The V and J genes are TRBV28 and TRBJ2-1; TRBD2 aligns across 9 bases. Losses at the gene ends were 5 bases for V and 4 bases for J; bases not matched to a gene: 6. The length of the CDR3 is 15 residues. CDR1 MDHEN and CDR2 SYDVKM come from the germline V gene. This CDR3 reads CASSPTSGAYNEQFF. CDR3 bases: TGTGCCAGCAGTCCGACTAGCGGAGCGTACAATGAGCAGTTCTTC.

V gene TRBV19 combines with J gene TRBJ2-5; D not resolved. CDR1 is LNHDA and CDR2 is SQIVND in the germline V gene (reference sequence). Between the trimmed V and J ends, which lost 3 bases and 1 base, there was a span of 15 bases. The CDR3 is 16 residues long. The CDR3 DNA is TGTGCCAGTAGTATCGGGCAGAGGAGAGCCCAAGAGACCCAGTACTTC. Protein product: CASSIGQRRAQETQYF.

The table lists this clone with a few counts. This chain connects TRBV29-1 to TRBJ1-4; TRBD1 might be the D (5 bases). The CDR3 loop spans 13 amino acids. Germline assignment: CDR1 SQVTM and CDR2 ANQGSEA. V lost 5 bases and J 5 bases, leaving 12 bases between the germline ends. The CDR3 DNA reads as TGCAGCGTTCAGACAGATTACAATGAAAAACTGTTTTTT. This codes for CSVQTDYNEKLFF.

This clone turned up a few times. This chain links TRBV7-2 with TRBJ2-7, with 10 bases identical to TRBD2. The CDR3 contains 16 residues. Germline V gives CDR1 SGHTA, CDR2 FQGNSA. The J segment lost 6 bases and the V segment lost 3 bases, leaving 11 bases of the junction unmatched. The CDR3 sequence: CASSFKASGSGSEQYF. CDR3 DNA sequence: TGTGCCAGCAGCTTCAAGGCTAGCGGGAGTGGCTCCGAGCAGTACTTC.